This TCR beta chain was captured in a study of CD8 T cells in Susac syndrome. Study results and caveats: The authors acknowledged that the study's TCR sequencing and HLA analysis involved relatively few individuals.

Sequencing of TCR beta covered CD8+ and CD4+ T cells obtained from blood. A remark on this clonotype: Its antigen is as yet unknown.

With 4 bases removed from V and 7 bases from J, the gap between germline ends came to 10 bases. This CDR3 has 12 amino acids. CDR1 SNHLY and CDR2 FYNNEI come from the germline V gene. Roughly 0.45 to 1 ug RNA was reverse transcribed with random hexamers. MiXCR was run by TCRdb on the immunoSEQ multiplex PCR reads, yielding one entry per CDR3 protein. Of nearly 200,000 distinct CDR3 sequences listed, 90% to 95% were seen once; the top ten hold roughly 0.088%. The sequence was obtained from a human donor with multiple sclerosis. The rearrangement links TRBV2 to TRBJ1-1; D is unresolved. Sample: CD4+ T cells from PBMCs. CDR3 region: CASSVLGGEAFF. The CDR3 coding sequence is TGTGCCAGCAGTGTTTTGGGAGGTGAAGCTTTCTTT.